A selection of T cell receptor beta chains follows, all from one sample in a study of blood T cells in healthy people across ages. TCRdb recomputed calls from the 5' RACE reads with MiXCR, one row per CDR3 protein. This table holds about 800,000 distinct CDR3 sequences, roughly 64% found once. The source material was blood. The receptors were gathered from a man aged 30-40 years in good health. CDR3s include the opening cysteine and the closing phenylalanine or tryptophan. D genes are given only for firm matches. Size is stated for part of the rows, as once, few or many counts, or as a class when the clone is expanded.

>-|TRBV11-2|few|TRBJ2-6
TGTGCCAGCAGCTTAGCAGGGTATGGGGCCAACGTCCTGACTTTC
CASSLAGYGANVLTF
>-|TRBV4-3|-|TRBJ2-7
TGCGCCAGCAGCCAAGTGCTAGGCTACGAGCAGTACTTC
CASSQVLGYEQYF
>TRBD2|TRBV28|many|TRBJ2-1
TGTGCCAGCGGGCGGATTAGCGGGAGATATGTTGAGCAGTTCTTC
CASGRISGRYVEQFF
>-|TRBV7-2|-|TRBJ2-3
TGTGCCAGCAGCGTTCCTGGGACCGTCCCCCCCACAGATACGCAGTATTTT
CASSVPGTVPPTDTQYF
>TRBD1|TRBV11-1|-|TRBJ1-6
TGTGCCAGCAGCTTGGCAGGGGGCGATTCACCCCTCCACTTT
CASSLAGGDSPLHF
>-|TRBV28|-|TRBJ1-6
TGTGCCAGCAGTCCGGGACAACTTTACTCACCCCTCCACTTT
CASSPGQLYSPLHF
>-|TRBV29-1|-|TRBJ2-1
TGCAGCGTTGCCCCGATTGGCAGCGTGCAGTTCTTC
CSVAPIGSVQFF
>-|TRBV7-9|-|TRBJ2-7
TGTGCCAGCAGCTTAGAGTCTCTGGGCTACGAGCAGTACTTC
CASSLESLGYEQYF
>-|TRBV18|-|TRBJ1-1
TGTGCCAGCACAAGCAGGATCATGAACACTGAAGCTTTCTTT
CASTSRIMNTEAFF
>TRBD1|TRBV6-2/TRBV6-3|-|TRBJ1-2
TGTGCCAGCCTCGCCGGGACAGTCTATGGCTACACCTTC
CASLAGTVYGYTF
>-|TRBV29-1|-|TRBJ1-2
TGCAGCGTTGGAGAGAGAACGGGCGGCTACACCTTC
CSVGERTGGYTF
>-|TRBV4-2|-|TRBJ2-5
TGTGCCAGCAGTACGGACGGGACAGAGACCCAGTACTTC
CASSTDGTETQYF
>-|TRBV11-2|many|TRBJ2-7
TGTGCCAGTCTCCGGGACTTCAGAGTTGCCTACGAGCAGTACTTC
CASLRDFRVAYEQYF
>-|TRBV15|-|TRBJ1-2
TGTGCCACCAGCAGAGGAGGCAGCAAGGCGGAGGTTGGCTACACCTTC
CATSRGGSKAEVGYTF
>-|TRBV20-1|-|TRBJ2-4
TGCAGTGCTAGAAACGGACAGTTCCTAGCCAAAAACATTCAGTACTTC
CSARNGQFLAKNIQYF
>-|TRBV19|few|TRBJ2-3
TGTGCCAGTATGGGGCGGGCAGGCGGGCCCACGGATACGCAGTATTTT
CASMGRAGGPTDTQYF
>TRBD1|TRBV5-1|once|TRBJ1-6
TGCGCCAGCAGCTGGGGACAGACGGATTCACCCCTCCACTTT
CASSWGQTDSPLHF
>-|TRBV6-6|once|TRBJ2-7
TGTGCCACCTTCGGACGGTCCTACAATGAGCAGTACTTC
CATFGRSYNEQYF
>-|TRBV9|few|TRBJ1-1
TGTGCCAGCAGCACAGCCTGGGGCCCCACTGAAGCTTTCTTT
CASSTAWGPTEAFF
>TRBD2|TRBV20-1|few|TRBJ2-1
TGCAGTGCTTATACCCCTAGCGGGAGGGCCGGTAGGGAGCAGTTCTTC
CSAYTPSGRAGREQFF
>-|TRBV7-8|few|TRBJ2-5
TGTGCCAGCAGCTTATATCCGAGACAACCCCAAGAGACCCAGTACTTC
CASSLYPRQPQETQYF
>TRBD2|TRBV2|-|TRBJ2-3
TGTGCCAGCAGTGGAGGAAGCGGGAGATTATCAGATACGCAGTATTTT
CASSGGSGRLSDTQYF
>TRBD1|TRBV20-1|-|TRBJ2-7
TGCAGTGCTATCACCGGGACAGGGACCCACGAGCAGTACTTC
CSAITGTGTHEQYF
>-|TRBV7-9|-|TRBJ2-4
TGTGCCAGCAGCTCCCCCAGGGTTCCCCCATGGGAGCAGTACTTC
CASSSPRVPPWEQYF
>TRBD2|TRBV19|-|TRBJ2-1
TGTGCCAGTAGGGGGGAGGGGACTAGAAGGTACAATGAGCAGTTCTTC
CASRGEGTRRYNEQFF
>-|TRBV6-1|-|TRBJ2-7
TGTGCCAGCATTGGGGGTCTCGAGCAGTACTTC
CASIGGLEQYF
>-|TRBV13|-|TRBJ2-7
TGTGCCAGCAGCTTAGTAAGTAGTAGGACCTACGAGCAGTACTTC
CASSLVSSRTYEQYF
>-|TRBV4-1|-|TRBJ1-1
TGCGCCAGCAGCCAAGGAGGGGGAGGGCCTGAAGCTTTCTTT
CASSQGGGGPEAFF
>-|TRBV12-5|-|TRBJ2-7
TGTGCTAGTGGGCAAAACCGGGGCGAGCAGTACTTC
CASGQNRGEQYF
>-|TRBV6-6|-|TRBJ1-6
TGTGCCAGCAGTTATAGTGTCGGAAATTCTTCACCCCTCCACTTT
CASSYSVGNSSPLHF
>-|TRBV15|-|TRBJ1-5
TGTGCCACCAGCAGAGCTGGGCAGCTTGGTCAGCCCCAGCATTTT
CATSRAGQLGQPQHF
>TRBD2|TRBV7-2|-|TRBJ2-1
TGTGCCAGCAGCGCCGCCCGGGGGGTGGGCAATGAGCAGTTCTTC
CASSAARGVGNEQFF
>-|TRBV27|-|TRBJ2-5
TGTGCCAGCAGTTTATTGAGGGACCCGAACAATGAGCAGTACTTC
CASSLLRDPNNEQYF
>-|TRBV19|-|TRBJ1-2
TGTGCCGTCAAACAGGGCCCGTTTTATGGCTACACCTTC
CAVKQGPFYGYTF
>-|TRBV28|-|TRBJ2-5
TGTGCCAGCAGTTTATCCAGGACTACCCACAATGAGCAGTACTTC
CASSLSRTTHNEQYF
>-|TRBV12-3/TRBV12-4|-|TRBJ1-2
TGTGCCAGCCGCCTGGGGCTAGGCAGCCTGTATGGCTACACCTTC
CASRLGLGSLYGYTF
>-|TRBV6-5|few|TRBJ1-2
TGTGCCAGCAGCCCATCCCCCGGACAGAACTATGGCTACACCTTC
CASSPSPGQNYGYTF
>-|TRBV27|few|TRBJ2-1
TGTGCCAGCAGTTTAGAGGGACTCAACAATGAGCAGTTCTTC
CASSLEGLNNEQFF
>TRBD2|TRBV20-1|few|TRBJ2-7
TGCAGTGCTAGAGATTTCCGCGGGATGAGCGGGGGTAGGGAGTACGAGCAGTACTTC
CSARDFRGMSGGREYEQYF
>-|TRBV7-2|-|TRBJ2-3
TGTGCCAGCAGCGCAACTAACTTCCGGGGCACAGATACGCAGTATTTT
CASSATNFRGTDTQYF
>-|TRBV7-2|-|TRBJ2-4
TGTGCCAGCAGCTTAGGGGGGGGCGGGAGAAGTGACATTCAGTACTTC
CASSLGGGGRSDIQYF
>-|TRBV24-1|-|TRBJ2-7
TGTGCCACCAGTGATACCGGCCTCCCCGACTACGAGCAGTACTTC
CATSDTGLPDYEQYF
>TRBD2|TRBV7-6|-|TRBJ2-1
TGTGCCAGCAGCTTATTAGCTTGGTCTAGCGGACCCTCCTACAATGAGCAGTTCTTC
CASSLLAWSSGPSYNEQFF
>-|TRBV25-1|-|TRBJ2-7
TGTGCCAGCAGACGGGATTTTGAGCAGTACTTC
CASRRDFEQYF
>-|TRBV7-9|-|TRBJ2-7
TGTGCCAGCAGCCCCCGGGGCGGGACCAACTACGAGCAGTACTTC
CASSPRGGTNYEQYF
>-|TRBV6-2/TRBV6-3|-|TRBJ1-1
TGTGCCAGCAGATACACAGGGAGGAACACTGAAGCTTTCTTT
CASRYTGRNTEAFF
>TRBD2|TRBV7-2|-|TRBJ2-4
TGTGCCAGCAGCTCCTCTAGGGGTAGCGGGAACATTCAGTACTTC
CASSSSRGSGNIQYF
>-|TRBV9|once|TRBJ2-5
TGTGCCAGCAGCGGGGGGGCGGGTCTCCAAGAGACCCAGTACTTC
CASSGGAGLQETQYF
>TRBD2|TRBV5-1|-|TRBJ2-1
TGCGCCAGCAGCCCCGAGGGGCGGGAGGTGGATGAGCAGTTCTTC
CASSPEGREVDEQFF
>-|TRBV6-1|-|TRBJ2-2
TGTGCCAGCAGTGAAAGGTCAGGCCCCGGCGGGGAGCTGTTTTTT
CASSERSGPGGELFF